Given below is one T cell receptor beta chain in context. Its antigen is as yet unknown. All of the isolated RNA was reverse transcribed, so expressed TCRB transcripts were sequenced. Libraries were prepared by immunoSEQ multiplex PCR; TCRdb keeps only in-frame clonotypes and omits some of them. The sample shows hundreds of thousands of clones, about 12% of them seen only once. This specimen comes from a study of beta chain features in type 1 diabetes. Study conclusions and caveats: Patients and controls would be equally affected if PCR favored shorter templates. TCRB repertoires of naive, central memory and Treg cells appeared more similar among patients than among healthy donors. Whether HLA type affects TCRB rearrangement stayed undetermined in the present work.

Material for sequencing was naive CD4+ T cells from blood. The receptor comes from a man between 18 and 35 years old in good health.

The chain's CDR3 is CATSRARAGGTGELFF. CDR3 DNA: TGTGCCACCAGCAGAGCACGAGCGGGGGGAACCGGGGAGCTGTTTTTT. The chain links TRBV15 to TRBJ2-2; 9 bases are shared with TRBD2. V was clipped by 1 base and J by 5 bases; unmatched bases: 5. Germline-derived CDR1 and CDR2 are LNHNV and YYDKDF (reference sequence). This CDR3 spans 16 amino acids.